This T cell receptor (beta chain) was documented in a study of blood T cells in healthy people across ages. Combining a sample-barcoded 5' primer with a J-beta primer mix, a second PCR ran for roughly 7 to 12 cycles. The study obtained at least 3 million CDR3-containing paired-end reads from every sample. TCRdb processed the 5' RACE reads anew with MiXCR; each CDR3 protein has one entry. The table shows about 1 million distinct CDR3 sequences, with over 35% occurring only once. V was clipped by 6 bases and J by 1 base; unmatched bases: 4. The length of the CDR3 is 13 residues. CDR1 is DFQATT and CDR2 is SNEGSKA in the germline V gene (reference sequence).

The chain employs TRBV20-1 and TRBJ2-3, with 7 bases identical to TRBD2. The sample consisted of blood. This sequence originates from a woman aged 60-75 years in good health. This CDR3 reads CSAYAGGTDTQYF. Written as DNA, the CDR3 is TGCAGTGCATATGCGGGAGGCACAGATACGCAGTATTTT.